The 29 T cell receptor beta chains below all came from one sample that was sequenced in a study of blood T cell repertoires in COVID-19. Clones were read by immunoSEQ multiplex PCR, and TCRdb kept only the in-frame ones, dropping some. The sample contains 40,000 to 50,000 clones, roughly 85% of which appear only once. The sample consisted of peripheral blood. These receptors were taken from a human donor in a cohort sampled during active COVID-19. The donor label of this sample is uncertain.

This clone was observed a single time. The CDR3 DNA sequence: TGTGCCAGCAGCCAAGATGCGGCGGGACCCAGATTGGGGGGGATATACAATGAGCAGTTCTTC. Protein product: CASSQDAAGPRLGGIYNEQFF. This chain uses TRBV14 with TRBJ2-1; 7 bases are shared with TRBD2. The V gene end was trimmed by 0 bases and the J gene end by 4 bases; junction bases not matched to a gene: 21. CDR1 is SGHDN, CDR2 FVKESK, per germline. The CDR3 is 21 amino acids.

The chain uses TRBV4-1 and TRBJ1-2, with 7 bases aligning to TRBD1. V gave up 0 bases and J gave up 3 bases; unmatched junction bases: 4. The CDR3 runs to 15 residues. Germline assignment: CDR1 MGHRA and CDR2 YSYEKL. CDR3 in amino acids: CASSQDQDRDYGYTF. CDR3 in DNA: TGCGCCAGCAGCCAAGATCAAGACAGGGACTATGGCTACACCTTC.

The chain links TRBV29-1 to TRBJ2-1, with D perhaps TRBD2 (5 bases). The ends were cut back, 4 bases at V and 10 bases at J, with 11 bases in the middle. The CDR3 covers 11 residues. The germline CDR1 and CDR2 sequences are SQVTM and ANQGSEA. The CDR3 coding sequence is TGCAGCGTTGGCGACCCGGGGGAGCAGTTCTTC. Translating gives CSVGDPGEQFF.

This clone showed up just once. The chain uses TRBV6-5 and TRBJ1-6; D is possibly TRBD1 (5 bases). V lost 9 bases and J 6 bases, leaving 18 bases between the germline ends. Per the germline V gene, CDR1 is MNHEY and CDR2 is SVGAGI. This CDR3 is 15 amino acids long. The chain's CDR3 is CASMRIGEINSPLHF. CDR3 nucleotides: TGTGCCAGTATGAGGATAGGGGAAATTAATTCACCCCTCCACTTT.

This chain connects TRBV3-1 (or the pseudogene TRBV3-2) to TRBJ1-4; TRBD1 might be the D (5 bases). The germline V and J ends were trimmed by 1 base and 3 bases, with 6 bases remaining between them. The CDR3 is made up of 14 amino acids. Germline CDR1 is LGHDT and CDR2 is YNNKEL (reference sequence). The CDR3 nucleotides read TGTGCCAGCAGCCAAGGGGGCCCTAATGAAAAACTGTTTTTT. It translates to CASSQGGPNEKLFF.

The V call is TRBV3-1 (or the pseudogene TRBV3-2), the J call TRBJ1-2; 11 bases fit TRBD1. V dropped 6 bases and J dropped 1; count of bases not matched to a gene: 4. CDR3 length equals 15 residues. In germline, CDR1 is LGHDT, CDR2 YNNKEL (reference sequence). CDR3 loop: CASSAGTGGNYGYTF. CDR3 nucleotides: TGTGCCAGCAGTGCTGGGACAGGGGGTAACTATGGCTACACCTTC.

CDR3 sequence (DNA): TGTGCCAGCAGTTTACAGGTTGGGTATATTAAGCAGTTCTTC. It specifies CASSLQVGYIKQFF. The genes are TRBV28 and TRBJ2-1; D ambiguous. Germline CDR1 and CDR2: MDHEN and SYDVKM. This CDR3 region has 14 residues. Trimming took 2 bases from V and 11 from J, leaving 16 bases between them.

The chain has TRBV21-1 and TRBJ1-5; the D call in the table, TRBD1, was not verified against the DNA. TRBV21-1 is shown as a pseudogene. The CDR3 loop spans 17 amino acids. CDR3 sequence (DNA): TGTGCCAGCAGCAAAGGGGCGGCAGGGGATAGCAATCAGCCCCAGCATTTT. Amino acids: CASSKGAAGDSNQPQHF.

V gene TRBV5-1 combines with J gene TRBJ2-3; tentatively, D is TRBD1 (6 bases). Germline CDR1 reads SGHRS; CDR2 reads YFSETQ. Trimming took 0 bases from V and 1 from J, leaving 12 bases between them. The CDR3 has 16 amino acids. The CDR3 protein is CASSLGGTHGTDTQYF. In DNA form, the CDR3 reads TGCGCCAGCAGCTTGGGAGGGACACACGGCACAGATACGCAGTATTTT.

This clone was picked up one time. This chain connects TRBV4-1 to TRBJ2-7; no definite D call. V was clipped by 4 bases and J by 0 bases, with 13 bases between them. This CDR3 is built from 15 residues. From germline, CDR1 is MGHRA and CDR2 YSYEKL. CDR3 nucleotide sequence: TGCGCCAGCAGCCGCGACAACGCTAACTCCTACGAGCAGTACTTC. It codes for CASSRDNANSYEQYF.

This chain uses TRBV25-1 with TRBJ1-1; tentatively, D is TRBD1 (6 bases). Germline CDR1 MGHDK, CDR2 SYGVNS. The CDR3 spans 15 residues. V lost 8 bases to trimming and J lost 4 bases, with 20 bases between them. CDR3 nucleotides: TGTGCCAGCCAGGGAGTAGGCAGGGGCGGCACTGAAGCTTTCTTT. Its translation: CASQGVGRGGTEAFF.

The chain combines TRBV19 with TRBJ2-2; D is unresolved. In germline, CDR1 is LNHDA, CDR2 SQIVND (reference sequence). The CDR3 loop spans 12 amino acids. The V end lost 5 bases, the J end lost 6 bases, and 7 bases lay between the germline ends. CDR3 coding DNA: TGTGCCAGTAGTGCGAGTCCCGGGGAGCTGTTTTTT. This encodes CASSASPGELFF.

This sequence joins TRBV30 and TRBJ1-5; no reliable D call. This CDR3 spans 15 amino acids. Deletions cut 1 base from V and 2 bases from J, with 12 bases between. Germline V CDR1 and CDR2: GTSNPN, SVGIG (reference sequence). In DNA form, the CDR3 reads TGTGCCTGGAGTGAGGCGGGGTCGGGCAATCAGCCCCAGCATTTT. This translates into CAWSEAGSGNQPQHF.

This clone appeared a single time. V gene TRBV3-1 (or the pseudogene TRBV3-2) combines with J gene TRBJ2-7, with D tentatively TRBD1 (8 bases). The CDR3 covers 14 residues. CDR1 is LGHDT, CDR2 YNNKEL, per germline (reference sequence). The V end was cut by 4 bases, the J end by 6 bases, with 16 bases between. The CDR3 loop reads CASSREGGTGEQYF. DNA of the CDR3: TGTGCCAGCAGCCGCGAGGGGGGGACAGGCGAGCAGTACTTC.

The genes are TRBV4-1 and TRBJ2-7; 7 bases fit TRBD1. This CDR3 has 13 residues. Trimming cost V 4 bases and J 3 bases; bases outside gene matches: 3. Germline lookup yields CDR1 MGHRA and CDR2 YSYEKL. The CDR3 nucleotides read TGCGCCAGCAGCCTCGGACAGGTCTACGAGCAGTACTTC. Its translation: CASSLGQVYEQYF.

This clone showed up just a few times. The rearrangement links TRBV6-5 to TRBJ2-3; TRBD1 aligns across 7 bases. The germline V gene encodes CDR1 MNHEY and CDR2 SVGAGI. Losses at the gene ends were 7 bases for V and 6 bases for J; bases not matched to a gene: 7. The length of the CDR3 is 13 residues. CDR3 amino acids: CASTRQGADTQYF. The CDR3 DNA is TGTGCCAGCACTAGACAGGGTGCCGATACGCAGTATTTT.

The rearrangement links TRBV5-4 to TRBJ2-4; TRBD2 might be the D (6 bases). Trimming took 0 bases from V and 7 from J, leaving 20 bases between them. The CDR3 has 17 amino acids. The V gene's germline CDR1 is SGHNT and CDR2 YYREEE (reference sequence). In nucleotides, the CDR3 is TGTGCCAGCAGCTTGGGACATGGAGGGTCGGGTTTGAACATTCAGTACTTC. This sequence encodes CASSLGHGGSGLNIQYF.

The chain recombines TRBV11-2 with TRBJ2-7, with 11 bases identical to TRBD1. Germline CDR1 is SGHAT and CDR2 is FQNNGV. The CDR3 sequence is 15 residues long. The V segment lost 5 bases and the J segment 4 bases; nucleotides outside the gene matches: 7. The CDR3 DNA sequence: TGTGCCAGCAGCATTACGGACAGGGGGCATTACGAGCAGTACTTC. This translates into CASSITDRGHYEQYF.

The chain links TRBV10-1 to TRBJ1-5; 9 nucleotides agree with TRBD1. This CDR3 comprises 19 residues. Germline CDR1 is WNHNN and CDR2 is SYGVQD (reference sequence). The V segment lost 7 bases and the J segment 1 base; nucleotides outside the gene matches: 17. The CDR3 sequence is CASMSSRTGAFLSNQPQHF. The CDR3 DNA follows: TGCGCCAGCATGTCCAGTAGGACAGGGGCCTTTTTAAGCAATCAGCCCCAGCATTTT.

The chain has TRBV6-5 and TRBJ2-7, with 11 positions matching TRBD1. The germline V gene encodes CDR1 MNHEY and CDR2 SVGAGI. V lost 7 bases and J lost 6; bases outside the gene matches: 5. The CDR3 extends over 13 amino acids. The CDR3 spells CASNPGQGGEQYF. CDR3 DNA sequence: TGTGCCAGCAACCCGGGACAGGGGGGCGAGCAGTACTTC.

This chain links TRBV7-9 with TRBJ2-4, with a possible D match to TRBD1 (5 bases). Germline V CDR1 and CDR2: SEHNR, FQNEAQ (reference sequence). This CDR3 spans 13 amino acids. V lost 0 bases and J 8 bases, leaving 8 bases between the germline ends. The CDR3 loop reads CASSLAQAHIQYF. The DNA of the CDR3 is TGTGCCAGCAGCTTAGCACAGGCCCACATTCAGTACTTC.

The V call is TRBV7-8, the J call TRBJ2-5; unclear D gene. The V end lost 3 bases, the J end lost 5 bases, and 10 bases lay between the germline ends. Germline V gene lookup returns CDR1 SGHVS and CDR2 FQNEAQ. This CDR3 has 13 amino acids. Here the CDR3 reads CASSLERWETQYF. CDR3 in DNA: TGTGCCAGCAGCTTGGAGAGGTGGGAGACCCAGTACTTC.

This rearrangement joins TRBV19 to TRBJ1-5; a possible D gene is TRBD1 (5 bases). Germline V gene lookup returns CDR1 LNHDA and CDR2 SQIVND (reference sequence). V lost 2 bases, J lost 5 bases, and 13 bases lay in between. The CDR3 consists of 15 residues. The CDR3 nucleotides are TGTGCCAGTAGTATAACTGGACAAGTTTATCAGCCCCAGCATTTT. Its translation is CASSITGQVYQPQHF.

This clone has at least ten counts. The sample has other DNA sequences that encode this CDR3 too. V is TRBV19 and J is TRBJ1-2; 9 positions match TRBD1. The CDR3 has 14 residues. The V gene end was trimmed by 3 bases and the J gene end by 4 bases; junction bases not matched to a gene: 3. Germline V CDR1 and CDR2: LNHDA, SQIVND (reference sequence). In DNA, the CDR3 is TGTGCCAGTAGTATTCGGGGACAGGGCTATGGCTACACCTTC. Protein: CASSIRGQGYGYTF.

This clone was detected a few times. The V and J genes are TRBV25-1 and TRBJ2-1; no reliable D call. CDR1 is MGHDK, CDR2 SYGVNS, per germline. The CDR3 runs 16 residues. V dropped 5 bases and J dropped 0 bases, with 14 bases sitting between them. Written as DNA, the CDR3 is TGTGCCAGCAGTTCCCCGGGTTCCAGCTCCTACAATGAGCAGTTCTTC. Its protein is CASSSPGSSSYNEQFF.

V gene TRBV3-1 (or the pseudogene TRBV3-2) combines with J gene TRBJ1-3; D gene ambiguous. The CDR3 consists of 14 residues. The germline V gene encodes CDR1 LGHDT and CDR2 YNNKEL (reference sequence). The germline V and J ends were trimmed by 4 bases and 4 bases, with 11 bases remaining between them. The CDR3 reads CASSPTLGGNTIYF. Written as DNA, the CDR3 is TGTGCCAGCAGCCCAACGCTGGGCGGAAACACCATATATTTT.

The chain combines TRBV5-1 with TRBJ2-5; 12 positions match TRBD2. The germline CDR1 and CDR2 sequences are SGHRS and YFSETQ. The CDR3 extends over 16 amino acids. V was clipped by 0 bases and J by 2 bases; unmatched bases: 2. DNA for the CDR3: TGCGCCAGCAGCTTGGGGACTAGCGGGAAACAAGAGACCCAGTACTTC. This encodes CASSLGTSGKQETQYF.

The DNA for the CDR3 is TGTGCCAGTAGTATAATTGGGGGGACAGGATACGAGCAGTACTTC. It codes for CASSIIGGTGYEQYF. The V and J genes are TRBV19 and TRBJ2-7; 8 bases line up with TRBD1. Germline values: CDR1 LNHDA, CDR2 SQIVND (reference sequence). The CDR3 is 15 amino acids. Losses at the gene ends were 2 bases for V and 4 bases for J; bases not matched to a gene: 7.

V and J are TRBV7-2 and TRBJ1-2; the D is unclear. V dropped 5 bases and J dropped 2 bases, with 12 bases sitting between them. Germline V gives CDR1 SGHTA, CDR2 FQGNSA. This CDR3 contains 14 residues. CDR3: CASSPRHLNYGYTF. The DNA for the CDR3 is TGTGCCAGCAGCCCCCGACACCTAAACTATGGCTACACCTTC.